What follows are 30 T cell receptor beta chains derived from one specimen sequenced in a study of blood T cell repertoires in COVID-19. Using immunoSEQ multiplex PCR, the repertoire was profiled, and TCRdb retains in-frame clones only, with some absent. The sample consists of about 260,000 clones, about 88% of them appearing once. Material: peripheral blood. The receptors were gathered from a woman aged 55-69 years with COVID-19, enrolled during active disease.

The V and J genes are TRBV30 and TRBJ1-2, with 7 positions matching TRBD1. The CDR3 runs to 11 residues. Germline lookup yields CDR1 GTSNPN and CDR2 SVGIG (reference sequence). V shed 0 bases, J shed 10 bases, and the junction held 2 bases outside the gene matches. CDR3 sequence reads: CAWSVKGAYTF. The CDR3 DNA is TGTGCCTGGAGTGTAAAGGGGGCCTACACCTTC.

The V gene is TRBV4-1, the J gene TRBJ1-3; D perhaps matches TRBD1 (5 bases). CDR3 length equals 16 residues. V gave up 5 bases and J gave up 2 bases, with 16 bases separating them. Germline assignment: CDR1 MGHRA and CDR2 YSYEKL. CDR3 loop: CASSTRSGGAGNTIYF. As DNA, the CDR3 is TGCGCCAGCAGCACCCGGTCTGGAGGGGCTGGAAACACCATATATTTT.

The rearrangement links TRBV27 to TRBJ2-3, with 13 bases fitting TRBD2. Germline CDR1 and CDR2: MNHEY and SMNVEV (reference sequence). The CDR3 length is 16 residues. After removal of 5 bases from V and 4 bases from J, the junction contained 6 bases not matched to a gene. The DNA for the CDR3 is TGTGCCAGCAGTACTACTAGCGGGAGGGCCGCAGATACGCAGTATTTT. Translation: CASSTTSGRAADTQYF.

The CDR3 is CASMSGREKLFF. The CDR3 DNA reads as TGTGCCAGCATGTCGGGTAGGGAAAAACTGTTTTTT. The chain links TRBV27 to TRBJ1-4; D is uncertain. There are 12 residues in the CDR3. Germline-derived CDR1 and CDR2 are MNHEY and SMNVEV (reference sequence). The V end was cut by 7 bases, the J end by 8 bases, with 11 bases between.

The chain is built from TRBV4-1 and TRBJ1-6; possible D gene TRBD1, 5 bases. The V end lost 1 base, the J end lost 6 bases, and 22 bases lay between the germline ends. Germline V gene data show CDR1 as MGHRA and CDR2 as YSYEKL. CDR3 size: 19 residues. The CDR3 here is CASSQGGGIRSGRNSPLHF. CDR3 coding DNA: TGCGCCAGCAGCCAAGGGGGGGGTATTAGGAGCGGTCGTAATTCACCCCTCCACTTT.

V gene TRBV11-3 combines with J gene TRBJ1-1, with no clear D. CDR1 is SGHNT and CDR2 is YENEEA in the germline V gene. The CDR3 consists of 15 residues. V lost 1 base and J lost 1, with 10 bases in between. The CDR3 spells CASSLGQTGNTEAFF. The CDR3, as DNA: TGTGCCAGCAGCTTAGGTCAGACGGGGAACACTGAAGCTTTCTTT.

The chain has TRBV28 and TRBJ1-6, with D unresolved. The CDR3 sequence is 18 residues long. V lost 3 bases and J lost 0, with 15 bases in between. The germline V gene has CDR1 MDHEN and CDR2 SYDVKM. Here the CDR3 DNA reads TGTGCCAGCAGTTTCGGGTTGTGGGGAGGCTCCTATAATTCACCCCTCCACTTT. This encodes CASSFGLWGGSYNSPLHF.

CDR3 sequence: CASSPLGGESDEQFF. For the CDR3, the DNA is TGTGCCAGCAGTCCCCTGGGGGGAGAGTCTGATGAGCAGTTCTTC. The V gene is TRBV27, the J gene TRBJ2-1, with D possibly matching TRBD2 (6 bases). Germline CDR1 reads MNHEY; CDR2 reads SMNVEV (reference sequence). V was cut by 5 bases and J by 8 bases, with 19 bases left in between. The CDR3 totals 15 residues.

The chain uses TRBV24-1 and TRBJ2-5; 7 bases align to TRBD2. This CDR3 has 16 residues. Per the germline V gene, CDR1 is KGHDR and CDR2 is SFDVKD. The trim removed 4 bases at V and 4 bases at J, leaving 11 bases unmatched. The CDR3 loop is CATSDLAGGGRETQYF. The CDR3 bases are TGTGCCACCAGTGACTTAGCGGGCGGGGGTCGAGAGACCCAGTACTTC.

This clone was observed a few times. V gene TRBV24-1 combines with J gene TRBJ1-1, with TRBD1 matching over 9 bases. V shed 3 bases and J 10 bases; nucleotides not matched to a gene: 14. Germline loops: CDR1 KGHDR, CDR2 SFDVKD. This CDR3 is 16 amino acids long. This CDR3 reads CATSDRGDRAAHGAFF. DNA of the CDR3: TGTGCCACCAGTGATCGAGGGGACAGGGCAGCTCATGGAGCTTTCTTT.

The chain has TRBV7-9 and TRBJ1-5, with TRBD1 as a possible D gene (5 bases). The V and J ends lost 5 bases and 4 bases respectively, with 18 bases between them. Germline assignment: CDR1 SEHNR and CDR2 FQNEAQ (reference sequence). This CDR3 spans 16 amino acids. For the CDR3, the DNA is TGTGCCAGCAGCCCTAGCGGGGGACGAGGGAATCAGCCCCAGCATTTT. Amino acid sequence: CASSPSGGRGNQPQHF.

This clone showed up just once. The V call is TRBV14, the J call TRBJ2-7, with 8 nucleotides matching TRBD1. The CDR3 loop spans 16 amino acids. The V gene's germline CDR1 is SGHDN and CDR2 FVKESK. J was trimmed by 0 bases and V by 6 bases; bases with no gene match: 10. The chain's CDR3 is CASSRYRGANSYEQYF. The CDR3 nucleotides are TGTGCCAGCAGTCGGTACAGGGGGGCGAACTCCTACGAGCAGTACTTC.

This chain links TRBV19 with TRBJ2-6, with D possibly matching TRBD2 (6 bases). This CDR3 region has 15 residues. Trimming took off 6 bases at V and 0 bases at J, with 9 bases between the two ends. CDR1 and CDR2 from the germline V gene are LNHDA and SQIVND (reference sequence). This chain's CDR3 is CASRLGLSGANVLTF. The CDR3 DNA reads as TGTGCCAGTAGATTGGGACTCTCTGGGGCCAACGTCCTGACTTTC.

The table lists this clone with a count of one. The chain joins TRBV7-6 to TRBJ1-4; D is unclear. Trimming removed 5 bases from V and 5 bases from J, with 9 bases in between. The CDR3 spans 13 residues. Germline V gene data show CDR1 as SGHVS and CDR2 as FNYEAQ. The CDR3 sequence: CASSEGGNEKLFF. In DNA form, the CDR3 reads TGTGCCAGCAGCGAGGGCGGGAATGAAAAACTGTTTTTT.

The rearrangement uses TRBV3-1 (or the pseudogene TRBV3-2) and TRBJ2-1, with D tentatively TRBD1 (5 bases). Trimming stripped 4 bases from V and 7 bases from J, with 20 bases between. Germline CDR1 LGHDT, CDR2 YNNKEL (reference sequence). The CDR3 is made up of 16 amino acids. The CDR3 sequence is CASSPVPSGPWNEQFF. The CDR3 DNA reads TGTGCCAGCAGCCCCGTTCCATCAGGGCCATGGAATGAGCAGTTCTTC.

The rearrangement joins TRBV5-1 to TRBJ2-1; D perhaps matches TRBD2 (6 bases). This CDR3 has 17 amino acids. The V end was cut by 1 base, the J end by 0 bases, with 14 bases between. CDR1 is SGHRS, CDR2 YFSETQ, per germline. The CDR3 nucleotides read TGCGCCAGCAGCTTGACCGGACTACTCAGCTCCTACAATGAGCAGTTCTTC. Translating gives CASSLTGLLSSYNEQFF.

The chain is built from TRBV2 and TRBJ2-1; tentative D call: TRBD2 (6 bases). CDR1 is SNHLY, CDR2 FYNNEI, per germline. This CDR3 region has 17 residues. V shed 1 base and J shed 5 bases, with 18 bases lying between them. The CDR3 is CASSEERAVELDNEQFF. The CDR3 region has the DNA TGTGCCAGCAGTGAAGAGCGGGCGGTGGAGCTGGACAATGAGCAGTTCTTC.

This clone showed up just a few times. The CDR3 DNA reads as TGTGCCAGCAGTTTGCGGGGCGAGCAGTACTTC. Amino acids: CASSLRGEQYF. The chain joins TRBV28 to TRBJ2-7, with a possible D match to TRBD2 (6 bases). This CDR3 comprises 11 residues. Trimming removed 3 bases at V and 6 bases at J, with 6 bases between. Germline CDR1 MDHEN, CDR2 SYDVKM.

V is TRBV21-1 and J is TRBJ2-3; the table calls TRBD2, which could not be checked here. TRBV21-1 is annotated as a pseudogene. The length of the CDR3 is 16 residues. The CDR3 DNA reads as TGTGCCAGCAGCAAAGTGAGGGCGGGAGGGCGTGATACGCAGTATTTT. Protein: CASSKVRAGGRDTQYF.

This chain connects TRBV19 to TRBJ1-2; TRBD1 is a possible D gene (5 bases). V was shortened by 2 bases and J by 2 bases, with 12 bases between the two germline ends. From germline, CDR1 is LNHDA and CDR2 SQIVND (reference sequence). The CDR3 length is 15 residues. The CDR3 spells CASSIQGAENYGYTF. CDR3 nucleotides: TGTGCCAGTAGTATACAAGGGGCGGAGAACTATGGCTACACCTTC.

CDR3 region: CASSFGGRENTIYF. As DNA, the CDR3 is TGTGCCAGCAGCTTCGGGGGGAGAGAAAACACCATATATTTT. The chain couples TRBV7-9 to TRBJ1-3; D perhaps matches TRBD1 (5 bases). Trimming pared 3 bases from V and 6 bases from J, leaving 12 bases between. Germline CDR1 reads SEHNR; CDR2 reads FQNEAQ (reference sequence). This CDR3 contains 14 residues. The entire variable domain, with the rest obtained from reference TRBV7-9 and TRBJ1-3, is as follows: DTGVSQNPRHKITKRGQNVTFRCDPISEHNRLYWYRQTLGQGPEFLTYFQNEAQLEKSRLLSDRFSAERPKGSFSTLEIQRTEQGDSAMYLCASSFGGRENTIYFGEGSWLTVV.

CDR3 nucleotide sequence: TGTGCCAGCAGCTCGGACAGGAACACTGAAGCTTTCTTT. Translation gives CASSSDRNTEAFF. This sequence joins TRBV7-2 and TRBJ1-1; D is possibly TRBD1 (6 bases). Germline values: CDR1 SGHTA, CDR2 FQGNSA. This CDR3 has 13 amino acids. The V end was cut by 4 bases, the J end by 1 base, with 7 bases between. Combining the CDR3 with reference TRBV7-2 and TRBJ1-1 gives the whole variable domain GAGVSQSPSNKVTEKGKDVELRCDPISGHTALYWYRQSLGQGLEFLIYFQGNSAPDKSGLPSDRFSAERTGGSVSTLTIQRTQQEDSAVYLCASSSDRNTEAFFGQGTRLTVV.

The CDR3 is CASLAGGYNEQFF. In nucleotides, the CDR3 is TGTGCCAGTCTGGCGGGAGGTTACAATGAGCAGTTCTTC. This chain links TRBV7-9 with TRBJ2-1; 8 positions match TRBD2. The V gene's germline CDR1 is SEHNR and CDR2 FQNEAQ (reference sequence). V shed 9 bases, J shed 4 bases, and the junction held 5 bases outside the gene matches. The CDR3 consists of 13 residues.

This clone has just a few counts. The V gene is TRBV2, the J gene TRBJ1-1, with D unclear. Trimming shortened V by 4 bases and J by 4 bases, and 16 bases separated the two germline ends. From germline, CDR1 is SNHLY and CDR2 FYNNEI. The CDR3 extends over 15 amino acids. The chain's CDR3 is CASSVSFRAGTEAFF. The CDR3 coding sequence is TGTGCCAGCAGTGTCTCGTTCCGGGCGGGCACTGAAGCTTTCTTT.

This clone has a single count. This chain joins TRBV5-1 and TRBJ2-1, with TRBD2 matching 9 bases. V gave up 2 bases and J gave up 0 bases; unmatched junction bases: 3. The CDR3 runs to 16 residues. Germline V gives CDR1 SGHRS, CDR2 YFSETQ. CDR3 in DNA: TGCGCCAGCAGCTTCCCGACTAGCGGCTCCTACAATGAGCAGTTCTTC. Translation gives CASSFPTSGSYNEQFF.

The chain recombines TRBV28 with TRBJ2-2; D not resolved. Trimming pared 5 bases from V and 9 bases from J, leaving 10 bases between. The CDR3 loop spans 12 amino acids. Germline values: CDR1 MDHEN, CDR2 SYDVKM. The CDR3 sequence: CASSEVARELFF. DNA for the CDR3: TGTGCCAGCAGTGAGGTGGCTCGGGAGCTGTTTTTT.

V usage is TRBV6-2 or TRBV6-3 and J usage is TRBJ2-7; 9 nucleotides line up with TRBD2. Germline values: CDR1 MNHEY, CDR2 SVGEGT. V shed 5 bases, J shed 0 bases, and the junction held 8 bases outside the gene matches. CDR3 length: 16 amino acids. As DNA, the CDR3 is TGTGCCAGCAGTCGTGTTAGCGGGAGTAGCTCCTACGAGCAGTACTTC. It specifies CASSRVSGSSSYEQYF.

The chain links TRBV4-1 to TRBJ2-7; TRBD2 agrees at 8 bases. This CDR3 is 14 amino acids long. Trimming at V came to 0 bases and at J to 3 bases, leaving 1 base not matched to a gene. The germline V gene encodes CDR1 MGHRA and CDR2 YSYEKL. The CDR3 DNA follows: TGCGCCAGCAGCCAAGATACTAGCGGCTACGAGCAGTACTTC. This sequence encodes CASSQDTSGYEQYF.

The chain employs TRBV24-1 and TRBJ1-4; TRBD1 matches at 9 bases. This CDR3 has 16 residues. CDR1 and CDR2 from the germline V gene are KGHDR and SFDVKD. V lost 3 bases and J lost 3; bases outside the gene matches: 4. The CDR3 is CATSDRGQGANEKLFF. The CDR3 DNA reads TGTGCCACCAGTGATAGGGGACAGGGCGCTAATGAAAAACTGTTTTTT.

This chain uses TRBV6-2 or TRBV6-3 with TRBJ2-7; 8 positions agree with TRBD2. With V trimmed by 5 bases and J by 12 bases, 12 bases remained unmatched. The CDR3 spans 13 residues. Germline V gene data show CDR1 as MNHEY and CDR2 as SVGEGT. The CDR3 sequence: CASSQTSGPGRYF. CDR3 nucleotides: TGTGCCAGCAGTCAAACTAGCGGTCCTGGTAGGTACTTC.